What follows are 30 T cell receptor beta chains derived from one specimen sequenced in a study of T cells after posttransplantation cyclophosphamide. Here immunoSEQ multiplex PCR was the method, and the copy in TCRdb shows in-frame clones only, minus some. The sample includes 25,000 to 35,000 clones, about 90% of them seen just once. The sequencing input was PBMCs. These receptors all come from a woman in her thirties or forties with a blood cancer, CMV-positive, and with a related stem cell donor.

The CDR3, as DNA: TGTGCCAGCAGCGCAGGGGGGCTGGGACTTTCGGAAGCTGGAAACACCATATATTTT. Translating it yields CASSAGGLGLSEAGNTIYF. V gene TRBV9 combines with J gene TRBJ1-3, with 7 bases fitting TRBD1. The V and J ends lost 3 bases and 2 bases, in that order; junction bases with no gene match: 17. The CDR3 contains 19 residues. Germline V gene data show CDR1 as SGDLS and CDR2 as YYNGEE.

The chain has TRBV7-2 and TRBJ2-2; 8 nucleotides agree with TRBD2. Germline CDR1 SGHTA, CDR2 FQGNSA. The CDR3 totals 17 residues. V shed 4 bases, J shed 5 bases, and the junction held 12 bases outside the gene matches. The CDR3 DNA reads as TGTGCCAGCAGCTCCCCACGGGGGGGGGCAGGGACCGGGGAGCTGTTTTTT. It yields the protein CASSSPRGGAGTGELFF.

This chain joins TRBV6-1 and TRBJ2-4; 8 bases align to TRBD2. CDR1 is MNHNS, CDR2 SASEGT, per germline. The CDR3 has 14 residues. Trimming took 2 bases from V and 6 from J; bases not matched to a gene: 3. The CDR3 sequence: CASSEPRGGNIQYF. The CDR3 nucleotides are TGTGCCAGCAGTGAACCCCGGGGGGGAAACATTCAGTACTTC.

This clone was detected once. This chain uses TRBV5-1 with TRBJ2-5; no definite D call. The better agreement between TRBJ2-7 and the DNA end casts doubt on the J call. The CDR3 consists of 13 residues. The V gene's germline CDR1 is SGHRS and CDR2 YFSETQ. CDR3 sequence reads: CASSLVMEYEQYF. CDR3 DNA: TGCGCCAGCAGCTTGGTGATGGAGTACGAGCAGTACTTC.

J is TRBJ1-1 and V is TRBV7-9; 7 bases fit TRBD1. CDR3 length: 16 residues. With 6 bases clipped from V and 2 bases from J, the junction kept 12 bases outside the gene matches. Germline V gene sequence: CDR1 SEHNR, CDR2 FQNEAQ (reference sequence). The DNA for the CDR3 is TGTGCCAGCAGTTCGCTCGAAGGGACAGCAAACACTGAAGCTTTCTTT. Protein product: CASSSLEGTANTEAFF. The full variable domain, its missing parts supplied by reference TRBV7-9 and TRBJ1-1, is DTGVSQNPRHKITKRGQNVTFRCDPISEHNRLYWYRQTLGQGPEFLTYFQNEAQLEKSRLLSDRFSAERPKGSFSTLEIQRTEQGDSAMYLCASSSLEGTANTEAFFGQGTRLTVV.

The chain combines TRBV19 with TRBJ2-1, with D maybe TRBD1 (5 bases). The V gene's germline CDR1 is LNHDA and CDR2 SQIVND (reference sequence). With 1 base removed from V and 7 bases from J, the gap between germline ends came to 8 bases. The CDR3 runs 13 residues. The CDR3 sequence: CASSIGAGNEQFF. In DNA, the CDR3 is TGTGCCAGTAGTATAGGGGCAGGGAATGAGCAGTTCTTC.

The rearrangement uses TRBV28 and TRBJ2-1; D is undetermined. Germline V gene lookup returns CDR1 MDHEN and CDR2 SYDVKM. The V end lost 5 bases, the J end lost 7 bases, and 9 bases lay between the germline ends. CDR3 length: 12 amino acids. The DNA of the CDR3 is TGTGCCAGCAGTCCGGTCAGGAATGAGCAGTTCTTC. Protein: CASSPVRNEQFF.

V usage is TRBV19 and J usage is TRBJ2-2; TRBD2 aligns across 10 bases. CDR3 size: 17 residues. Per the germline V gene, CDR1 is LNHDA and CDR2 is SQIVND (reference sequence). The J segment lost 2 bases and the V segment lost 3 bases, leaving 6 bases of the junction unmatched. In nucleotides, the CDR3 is TGTGCCAGTAGTATTACAGCGGGGGGGCCAAACACCGGGGAGCTGTTTTTT. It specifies CASSITAGGPNTGELFF.

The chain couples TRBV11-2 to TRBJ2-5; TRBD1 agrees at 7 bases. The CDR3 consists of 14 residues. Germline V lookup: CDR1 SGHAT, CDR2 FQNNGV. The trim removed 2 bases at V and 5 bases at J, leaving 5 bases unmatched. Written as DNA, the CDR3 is TGTGCCAGCAGCTTACGAGGGGGCAGGGAGACCCAGTACTTC. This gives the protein CASSLRGGRETQYF.

In DNA, the CDR3 is TGTGCCAGTAGTTCTGACAGTTCCGGGACCCAGTACTTC. The encoded protein is CASSSDSSGTQYF. V and J are TRBV19 and TRBJ2-5; maybe TRBD1 (5 bases). This CDR3 is 13 amino acids long. CDR1 is LNHDA and CDR2 is SQIVND in the germline V gene (reference sequence). V shed 5 bases and J shed 7 bases, with 14 bases lying between them.

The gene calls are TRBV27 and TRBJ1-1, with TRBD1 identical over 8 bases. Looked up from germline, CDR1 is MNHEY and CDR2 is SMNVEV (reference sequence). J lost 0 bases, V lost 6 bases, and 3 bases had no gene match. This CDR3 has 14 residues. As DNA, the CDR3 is TGTGCCAGCAGCCGACAGGGGCTGAACACTGAAGCTTTCTTT. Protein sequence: CASSRQGLNTEAFF.

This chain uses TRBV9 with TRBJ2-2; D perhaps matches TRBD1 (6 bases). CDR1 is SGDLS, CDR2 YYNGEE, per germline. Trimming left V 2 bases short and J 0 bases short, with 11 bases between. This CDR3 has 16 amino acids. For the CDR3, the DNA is TGTGCCAGCAGCGTCCGGACAGCTTCGAACACCGGGGAGCTGTTTTTT. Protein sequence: CASSVRTASNTGELFF.

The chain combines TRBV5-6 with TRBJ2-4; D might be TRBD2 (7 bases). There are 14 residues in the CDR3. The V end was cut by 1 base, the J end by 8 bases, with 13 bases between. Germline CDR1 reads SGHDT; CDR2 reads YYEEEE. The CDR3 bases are TGTGCCAGCAGCTTGTGGGGGGCGGGGGACATTCAGTACTTC. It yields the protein CASSLWGAGDIQYF.

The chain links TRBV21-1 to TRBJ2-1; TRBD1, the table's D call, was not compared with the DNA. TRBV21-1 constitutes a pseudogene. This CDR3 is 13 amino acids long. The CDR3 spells CASSKDRVDEQFF. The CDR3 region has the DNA TGTGCCAGCAGCAAGGACAGGGTCGATGAGCAGTTCTTC.

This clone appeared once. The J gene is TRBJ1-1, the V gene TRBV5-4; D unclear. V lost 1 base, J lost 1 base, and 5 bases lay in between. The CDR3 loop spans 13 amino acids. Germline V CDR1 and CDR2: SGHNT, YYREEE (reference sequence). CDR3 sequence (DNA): TGTGCCAGCAGCTTGTGGCAGAACACTGAAGCTTTCTTT. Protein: CASSLWQNTEAFF.

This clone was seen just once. This CDR3 is CASSLDKPVGADTQYF. The CDR3 coding sequence is TGTGCCAGCAGCTTAGATAAGCCAGTGGGGGCGGATACGCAGTATTTT. V is TRBV11-2 and J is TRBJ2-3, with D maybe TRBD1 (6 bases). CDR3 size: 16 residues. Germline CDR1 and CDR2: SGHAT and FQNNGV. The V and J ends lost 0 bases and 6 bases respectively, with 16 bases between them.

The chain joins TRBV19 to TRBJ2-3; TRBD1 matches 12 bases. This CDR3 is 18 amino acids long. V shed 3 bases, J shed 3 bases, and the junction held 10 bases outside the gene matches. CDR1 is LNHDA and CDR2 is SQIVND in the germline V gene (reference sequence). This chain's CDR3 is CASSIHWDRGPGTDTQYF. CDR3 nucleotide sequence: TGTGCCAGTAGTATTCATTGGGACAGGGGGCCGGGTACAGATACGCAGTATTTT. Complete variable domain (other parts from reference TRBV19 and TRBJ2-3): DGGITQSPKYLFRKEGQNVTLSCEQNLNHDAMYWYRQDPGQGLRLIYYSQIVNDFQKGDIAEGYSVSREKKESFPLTVTSAQKNPTAFYLCASSIHWDRGPGTDTQYFGPGTRLTVL.

The DNA of the CDR3 is TGTGCCAGCAGCTTTGGAGGGGGCGCGCGGGGCGACATTCAGTACTTC. This encodes CASSFGGGARGDIQYF. This rearrangement joins TRBV11-2 to TRBJ2-4; TRBD1 might be the D (7 bases). The CDR3 length is 16 residues. Deletions cut 3 bases from V and 8 bases from J, with 20 bases between. The germline V gene encodes CDR1 SGHAT and CDR2 FQNNGV. The full variable domain, in which reference TRBV11-2 and TRBJ2-4 provide the parts outside the CDR3, is EAGVAQSPRYKIIEKRQSVAFWCNPISGHATLYWYQQILGQGPKLLIQFQNNGVVDDSQLPKDRFSAERLKGVDSTLKIQPAKLEDSAVYLCASSFGGGARGDIQYFGAGTRLSVL.

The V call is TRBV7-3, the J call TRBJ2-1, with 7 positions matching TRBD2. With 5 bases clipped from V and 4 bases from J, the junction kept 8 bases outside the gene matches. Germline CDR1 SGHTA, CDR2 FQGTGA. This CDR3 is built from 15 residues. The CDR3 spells CASSHDSGSYNEQFF. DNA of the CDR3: TGTGCCAGCAGCCATGATAGCGGGTCATACAATGAGCAGTTCTTC. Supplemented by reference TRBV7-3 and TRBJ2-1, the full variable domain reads GAGVSQTPSNKVTEKGKYVELRCDPISGHTALYWYRQSLGQGPEFLIYFQGTGAADDSGLPNDRFFAVRPEGSVSTLKIQRTERGDSAVYLCASSHDSGSYNEQFFGPGTRLTVL.

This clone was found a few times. CDR3 residues: CASSHDGNQPQHF. In DNA form, the CDR3 reads TGTGCCAGCAGCCACGACGGGAATCAGCCCCAGCATTTT. The chain carries TRBV2 and TRBJ1-5; the D is unclear. V gave up 6 bases and J gave up 4 bases, with 10 bases separating them. Germline V gene sequence: CDR1 SNHLY, CDR2 FYNNEI. This CDR3 contains 13 residues.

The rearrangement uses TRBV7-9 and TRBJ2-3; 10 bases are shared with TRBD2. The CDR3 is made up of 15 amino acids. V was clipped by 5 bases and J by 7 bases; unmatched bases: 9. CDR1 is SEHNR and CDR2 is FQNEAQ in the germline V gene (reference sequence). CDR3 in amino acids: CASSATGTSVNTQYF. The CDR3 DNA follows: TGTGCCAGCAGCGCAACCGGGACTAGCGTAAATACGCAGTATTTT.

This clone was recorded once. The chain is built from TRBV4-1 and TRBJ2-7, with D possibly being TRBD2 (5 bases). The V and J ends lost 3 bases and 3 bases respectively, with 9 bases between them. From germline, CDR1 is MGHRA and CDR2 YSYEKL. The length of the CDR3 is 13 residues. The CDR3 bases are TGCGCCAGCAGCCAGGACCGGGGCTACGAGCAGTACTTC. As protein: CASSQDRGYEQYF.

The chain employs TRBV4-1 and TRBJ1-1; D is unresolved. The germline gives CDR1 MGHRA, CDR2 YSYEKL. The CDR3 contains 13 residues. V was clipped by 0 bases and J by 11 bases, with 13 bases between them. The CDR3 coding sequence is TGCGCCAGCAGCCAAGATATGTTCCGAGGGGCTTTCTTT. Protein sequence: CASSQDMFRGAFF.

The CDR3 nucleotides are TGTGCCAGCAGCCTAAAGGGAGATGAAGCTTTCTTT. Encoded protein: CASSLKGDEAFF. V is TRBV4-2 and J is TRBJ1-1, with D unresolved. Germline V lookup: CDR1 LGHNA, CDR2 YNFKEQ. The V end was cut by 4 bases, the J end by 7 bases, with 10 bases between. The length of the CDR3 is 12 residues.

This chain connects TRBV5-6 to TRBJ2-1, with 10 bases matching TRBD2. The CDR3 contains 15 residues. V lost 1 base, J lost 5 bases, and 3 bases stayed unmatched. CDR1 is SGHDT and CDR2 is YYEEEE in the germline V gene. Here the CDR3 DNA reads TGTGCCAGCAGCTTGTTTCTAGCGGGGGACAATGAGCAGTTCTTC. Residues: CASSLFLAGDNEQFF.

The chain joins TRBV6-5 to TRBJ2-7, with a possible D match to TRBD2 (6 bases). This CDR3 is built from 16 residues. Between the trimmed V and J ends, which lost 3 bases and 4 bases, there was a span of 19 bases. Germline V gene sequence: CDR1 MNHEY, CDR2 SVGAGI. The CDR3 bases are TGTGCCAGCAGTTATCGGCGGTTCAGGGAGGCGTACGAGCAGTACTTC. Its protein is CASSYRRFREAYEQYF.

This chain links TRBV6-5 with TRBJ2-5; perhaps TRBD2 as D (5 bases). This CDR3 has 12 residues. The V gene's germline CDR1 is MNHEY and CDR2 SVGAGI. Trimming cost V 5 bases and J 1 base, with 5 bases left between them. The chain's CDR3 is CASSRGQETQYF. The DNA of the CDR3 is TGTGCCAGCAGTCGGGGCCAAGAGACCCAGTACTTC.

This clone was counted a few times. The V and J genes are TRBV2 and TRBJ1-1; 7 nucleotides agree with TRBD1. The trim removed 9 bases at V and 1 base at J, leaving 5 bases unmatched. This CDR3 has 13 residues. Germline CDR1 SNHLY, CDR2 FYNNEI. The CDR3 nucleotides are TGTGCCAGTACCGGGACAGCGAACACTGAAGCTTTCTTT. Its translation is CASTGTANTEAFF.

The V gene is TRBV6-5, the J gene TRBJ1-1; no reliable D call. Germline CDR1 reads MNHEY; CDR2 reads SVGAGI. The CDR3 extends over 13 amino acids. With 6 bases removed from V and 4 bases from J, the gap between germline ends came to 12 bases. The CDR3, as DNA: TGTGCCAGCAGCCTCCGGTCCGGCACTGAAGCTTTCTTT. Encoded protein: CASSLRSGTEAFF.

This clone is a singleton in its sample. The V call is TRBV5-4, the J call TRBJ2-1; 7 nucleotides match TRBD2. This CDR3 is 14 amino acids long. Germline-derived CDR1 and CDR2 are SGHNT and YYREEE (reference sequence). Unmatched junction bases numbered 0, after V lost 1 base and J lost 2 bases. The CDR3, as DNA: TGTGCCAGCAGCTTGCGGGGGGCCTACAATGAGCAGTTCTTC. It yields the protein CASSLRGAYNEQFF. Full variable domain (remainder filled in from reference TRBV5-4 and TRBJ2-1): ETGVTQSPTHLIKTRGQQVTLRCSSQSGHNTVSWYQQALGQGPQFIFQYYREEENGRGNFPPRFSGLQFPNYSSELNVNALELDDSALYLCASSLRGAYNEQFFGPGTRLTVL.